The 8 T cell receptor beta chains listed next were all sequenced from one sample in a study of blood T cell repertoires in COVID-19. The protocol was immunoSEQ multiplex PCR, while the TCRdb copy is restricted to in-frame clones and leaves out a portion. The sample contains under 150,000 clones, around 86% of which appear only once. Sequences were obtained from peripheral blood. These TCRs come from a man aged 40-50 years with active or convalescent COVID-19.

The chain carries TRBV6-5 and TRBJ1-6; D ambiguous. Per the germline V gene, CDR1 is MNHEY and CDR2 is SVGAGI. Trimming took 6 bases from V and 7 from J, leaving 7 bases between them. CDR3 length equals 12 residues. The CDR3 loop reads CASSPRNSPLHF. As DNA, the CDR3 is TGTGCCAGCAGCCCCCGGAATTCACCCCTCCACTTT.

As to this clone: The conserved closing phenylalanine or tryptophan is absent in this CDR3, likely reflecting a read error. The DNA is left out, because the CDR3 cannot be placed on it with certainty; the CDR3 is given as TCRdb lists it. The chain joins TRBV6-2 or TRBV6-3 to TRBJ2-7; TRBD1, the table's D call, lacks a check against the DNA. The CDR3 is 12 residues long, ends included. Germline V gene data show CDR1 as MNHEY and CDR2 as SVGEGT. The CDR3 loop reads CASSDAGQGTSL.

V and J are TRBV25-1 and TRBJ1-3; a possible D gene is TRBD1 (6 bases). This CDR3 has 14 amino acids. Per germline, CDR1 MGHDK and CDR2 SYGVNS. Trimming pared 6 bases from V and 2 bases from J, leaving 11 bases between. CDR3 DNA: TGTGCCAGCAGGCCGGGACACGCTGGAAACACCATATATTTT. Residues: CASRPGHAGNTIYF.

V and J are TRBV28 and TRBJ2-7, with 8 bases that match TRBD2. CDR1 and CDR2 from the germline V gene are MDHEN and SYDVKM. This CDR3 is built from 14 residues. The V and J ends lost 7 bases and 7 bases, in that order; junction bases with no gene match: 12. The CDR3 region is CASNHRGGRREQYF. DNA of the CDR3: TGTGCCAGCAACCACCGGGGGGGCAGGAGGGAGCAGTACTTC.

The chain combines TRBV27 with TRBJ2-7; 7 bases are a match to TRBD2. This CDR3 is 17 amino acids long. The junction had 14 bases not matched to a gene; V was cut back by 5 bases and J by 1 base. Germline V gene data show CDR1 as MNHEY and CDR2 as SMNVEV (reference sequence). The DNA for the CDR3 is TGTGCCAGCAGTCTCCACTCTCGGGGCGGGGGATCCTACGAGCAGTACTTC. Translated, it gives CASSLHSRGGGSYEQYF.

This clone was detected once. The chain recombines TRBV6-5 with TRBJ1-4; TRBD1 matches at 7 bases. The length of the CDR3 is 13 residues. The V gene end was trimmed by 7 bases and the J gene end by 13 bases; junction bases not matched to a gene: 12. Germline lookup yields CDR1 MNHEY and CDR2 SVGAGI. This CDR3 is CASTGQNNKGLFF. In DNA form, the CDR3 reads TGTGCCAGCACGGGACAGAACAACAAAGGACTGTTTTTT.

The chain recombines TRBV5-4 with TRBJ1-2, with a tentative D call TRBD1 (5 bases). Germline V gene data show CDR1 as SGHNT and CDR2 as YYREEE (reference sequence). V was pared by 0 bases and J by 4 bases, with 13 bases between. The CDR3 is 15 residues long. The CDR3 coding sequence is TGTGCCAGCAGCTTGGCCGGGCAGGGAACCTATGGCTACACCTTC. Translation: CASSLAGQGTYGYTF.

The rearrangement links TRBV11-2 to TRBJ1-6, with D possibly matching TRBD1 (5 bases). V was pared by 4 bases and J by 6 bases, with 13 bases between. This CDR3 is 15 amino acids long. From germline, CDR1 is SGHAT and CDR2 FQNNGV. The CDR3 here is CASSWGGGVNSPLHF. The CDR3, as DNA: TGTGCCAGCAGCTGGGGCGGGGGAGTTAATTCACCCCTCCACTTT.